These 18 T cell receptor beta chains share one sample of origin, sequenced in a study of memory CD4+ T cells and cytomegalovirus serostatus (dated by TCRdb to the late 2010s). Single viable CD3+CD4+CD8-CD45RO+ cells were sorted as memory CD4+ T cells on a FACSAria II. Libraries were built with the immunoSEQ multiplex PCR assay. What TCRdb holds here is the immuneACCESS table cut down to in-frame rearrangements. Part of the clones is not present; checked against another copy, under half of the missing clones reflect an unresolved V gene, and the others are unexplained. This sample gives about 41,000 clones in total; about four fifths of them show up just once. Approximately 0.8% of the sample goes to the ten largest clones. Sequencing was done on a sample of memory CD4+ T cells from blood. All receptors derive from an adult in good health and CMV-seronegative.

The J gene is TRBJ2-7, the V gene TRBV19; TRBD1 matches at 7 bases. The CDR3 sequence is 17 residues long. Germline CDR1 is LNHDA and CDR2 is SQIVND (reference sequence). J was trimmed by 2 bases and V by 5 bases; bases with no gene match: 15. This CDR3 is CASSRSGLTGQAYEQYF. CDR3 DNA sequence: TGTGCCAGTAGTCGGTCTGGTCTGACAGGGCAAGCCTACGAGCAGTACTTC.

This chain joins TRBV6-5 and TRBJ2-1; weak D call: TRBD1 (6 bases). Trimming shortened V by 5 bases and J by 6 bases, and 14 bases separated the two germline ends. Germline V gene sequence: CDR1 MNHEY, CDR2 SVGAGI. The CDR3 is 14 amino acids. CDR3 in amino acids: CASSPEGGRNEQFF. Written as DNA, the CDR3 is TGTGCCAGCAGTCCTGAAGGGGGTCGCAATGAGCAGTTCTTC.

This clone was observed a handful of times. The rearrangement joins TRBV11-2 to TRBJ1-6, with 7 bases lining up with TRBD1. CDR3 length: 14 amino acids. CDR1 and CDR2 from the germline V gene are SGHAT and FQNNGV. The V segment lost 5 bases and the J segment 7 bases; nucleotides outside the gene matches: 5. CDR3 in amino acids: CASSVLQGNSPLHF. The DNA for the CDR3 is TGTGCCAGCAGCGTACTACAGGGGAATTCACCCCTCCACTTT.

The chain carries TRBV5-1 and TRBJ2-3; D unclear. The CDR3 sequence is 12 residues long. Trimming shortened V by 2 bases and J by 4 bases, and 5 bases separated the two germline ends. The germline CDR1 and CDR2 sequences are SGHRS and YFSETQ. The CDR3 DNA reads as TGCGCCAGCAGCTTCCAGGCAGATACGCAGTATTTT. Encoded protein: CASSFQADTQYF. The full variable domain, rest sourced from reference TRBV5-1 and TRBJ2-3, is KAGVTQTPRYLIKTRGQQVTLSCSPISGHRSVSWYQQTPGQGLQFLFEYFSETQRNKGNFPGRFSGRQFSNSRSEMNVSTLELGDSALYLCASSFQADTQYFGPGTRLTVL.

The chain uses TRBV11-1 and TRBJ2-1; no clear D. V was trimmed by 3 bases and J by 0 bases, leaving 9 bases between them. The V gene's germline CDR1 is SGHAT and CDR2 FQDESV (reference sequence). This CDR3 is built from 15 residues. The DNA of the CDR3 is TGTGCCAGCAGCTTGGGCACCACCTCCTACAATGAGCAGTTCTTC. Translated, it gives CASSLGTTSYNEQFF. The complete variable domain, with remaining parts taken from reference TRBV11-1 and TRBJ2-1, reads EAEVAQSPRYKITEKSQAVAFWCDPISGHATLYWYRQILGQGPELLVQFQDESVVDDSQLPKDRFSAERLKGVDSTLKIQPAELGDSAMYLCASSLGTTSYNEQFFGPGTRLTVL.

This chain uses TRBV7-9 with TRBJ2-1, with D possibly being TRBD1 or TRBD2 (5 bases each). This CDR3 is 13 amino acids long. Per the germline V gene, CDR1 is SEHNR and CDR2 is FQNEAQ (reference sequence). V shed 9 bases and J shed 4 bases, with 13 bases lying between them. This CDR3 is CASLRAGYNEQFF. The DNA of the CDR3 is TGTGCCAGTTTGAGGGCAGGGTACAATGAGCAGTTCTTC.

This chain links TRBV30 with TRBJ2-7, with D hard to call. The CDR3 length is 11 residues. The ends were cut back, 7 bases at V and 7 bases at J, with 14 bases in the middle. The V gene's germline CDR1 is GTSNPN and CDR2 SVGIG (reference sequence). The CDR3 sequence: CASNWDREQYF. The CDR3 DNA is TGTGCCTCCAACTGGGATAGGGAGCAGTACTTC.

The rearrangement joins TRBV9 to TRBJ1-4; D ambiguous. Germline CDR1 SGDLS, CDR2 YYNGEE. This CDR3 contains 16 residues. Trimming removed 0 bases at V and 3 bases at J, with 12 bases between. CDR3 bases: TGTGCCAGCAGCGTAGTATTATCGGGCCCTAATGAAAAACTGTTTTTT. Its protein is CASSVVLSGPNEKLFF.

CDR3 DNA sequence: TGTGCCAGCTCACCTAGATTACTACAAAAGGGTCAGACCTACAATGAGCAGTTCTTC. It is translated as CASSPRLLQKGQTYNEQFF. This rearrangement joins TRBV18 to TRBJ2-1; unclear D gene. The germline V gene has CDR1 KGHSH and CDR2 LQKENI. V gave up 3 bases and J gave up 2 bases, with 23 bases separating them. There are 19 residues in the CDR3. Filled out from reference TRBV18 and TRBJ2-1, the complete variable domain reads NAGVMQNPRHLVRRRGQEARLRCSPMKGHSHVYWYRQLPEEGLKFMVYLQKENIIDESGMPKERFSAEFPKEGPSILRIQQVVRGDSAAYFCASSPRLLQKGQTYNEQFFGPGTRLTVL.

In regard to this clone: The sample has other DNA sequences that encode this CDR3 too. The chain is built from TRBV6-1 and TRBJ2-1, with D perhaps TRBD2 (6 bases). Looked up from germline, CDR1 is MNHNS and CDR2 is SASEGT. The CDR3 runs to 14 residues. Trimming removed 3 bases at V and 4 bases at J, with 10 bases between. CDR3 in amino acids: CASSEVAGYNEQFF. CDR3 nucleotide sequence: TGTGCCAGCAGTGAGGTCGCGGGGTACAATGAGCAGTTCTTC.

The chain employs TRBV18 and TRBJ1-3; no reliable D call. V lost 6 bases, J lost 8 bases, and 8 bases lay in between. Per the germline V gene, CDR1 is KGHSH and CDR2 is LQKENI. The CDR3 contains 11 residues. The CDR3 DNA follows: TGTGCCAGCTCCCCGGGAGACACCATATATTTT. Residues: CASSPGDTIYF.

The chain recombines TRBV6-1 with TRBJ2-1, with 8 bases lining up with TRBD2. The junction had 11 bases not matched to a gene; V was cut back by 2 bases and J by 8 bases. This CDR3 is built from 16 residues. Germline CDR1 MNHNS, CDR2 SASEGT. CDR3 amino acids: CASSEPGGRRKYEQFF. CDR3 nucleotides: TGTGCCAGCAGTGAACCGGGGGGGAGACGAAAATATGAGCAGTTCTTC.

This chain links TRBV4-1 with TRBJ2-7; D is perhaps TRBD2 (5 bases). The CDR3 extends over 14 amino acids. V lost 2 bases to trimming and J lost 6 bases, with 14 bases between them. Germline loops: CDR1 MGHRA, CDR2 YSYEKL. The chain's CDR3 is CASSQRSRAGEQYF. CDR3 sequence (DNA): TGCGCCAGCAGCCAAAGGTCCCGGGCGGGCGAGCAGTACTTC.

The V gene is TRBV2, the J gene TRBJ1-5; no firm D call. The germline V and J ends were trimmed by 0 bases and 3 bases, with 9 bases remaining between them. The CDR3 covers 15 residues. CDR1 is SNHLY, CDR2 FYNNEI, per germline. CDR3 in DNA: TGTGCCAGCAGTGAAGCGCTTACAGTCAATCAGCCCCAGCATTTT. Its protein product is CASSEALTVNQPQHF.

The chain links TRBV5-4 to TRBJ1-2, with a possible D match to TRBD1 (5 bases). V was clipped by 0 bases and J by 4 bases, with 13 bases between them. This CDR3 is 15 amino acids long. Germline CDR1 and CDR2: SGHNT and YYREEE (reference sequence). The CDR3 sequence: CASSLDPGKTYGYTF. The CDR3, as DNA: TGTGCCAGCAGCTTGGATCCAGGGAAGACCTATGGCTACACCTTC.

This clone was seen a handful of times. The chain recombines TRBV27 with TRBJ2-7; 9 bases are shared with TRBD2. Unmatched junction bases numbered 6, after V lost 3 bases and J lost 6 bases. The CDR3 has 14 amino acids. Germline loops: CDR1 MNHEY, CDR2 SMNVEV (reference sequence). The CDR3 loop reads CASSLRRGGSEQYF. Here the CDR3 DNA reads TGTGCCAGCAGTTTGCGGCGGGGGGGCAGCGAGCAGTACTTC.

The rearrangement links TRBV2 to TRBJ2-3; 10 nucleotides agree with TRBD2. Losses at the gene ends were 5 bases for V and 6 bases for J; bases not matched to a gene: 11. The CDR3 consists of 16 residues. Germline CDR1 and CDR2: SNHLY and FYNNEI. The CDR3 is CASSYLSGGPGDTQYF. The CDR3 DNA reads TGTGCCAGCAGTTACCTTAGCGGGGGGCCCGGGGATACGCAGTATTTT. The full variable domain, its missing parts supplied by reference TRBV2 and TRBJ2-3, is EPEVTQTPSHQVTQMGQEVILRCVPISNHLYFYWYRQILGQKVEFLVSFYNNEISEKSEIFDDQFSVERPDGSNFTLKIRSTKLEDSAMYFCASSYLSGGPGDTQYFGPGTRLTVL.

J is TRBJ2-5 and V is TRBV2; TRBD1 matches 7 bases. V was pared by 3 bases and J by 8 bases, with 6 bases of the junction left unmatched. The germline gives CDR1 SNHLY, CDR2 FYNNEI. There are 13 residues in the CDR3. The CDR3 is CASSDLDRDTQYF. CDR3 nucleotide sequence: TGTGCCAGCAGTGACTTAGACAGGGACACCCAGTACTTC.